This is a list of T cell receptor beta chains from one sample in a study of blood T cell repertoires in COVID-19. Using immunoSEQ multiplex PCR, the repertoire was profiled, and TCRdb retains in-frame clones only, with some absent. This sample has about 240,000 clones; 82% occur once, and the top ten carry over 10%. Sequenced material: peripheral blood. The receptors shown here come from a woman aged 55 to 70 with active or convalescent COVID-19. Both conserved end residues are part of each CDR3. D genes are given only for firm matches. Where a row states a size, it is once, few, many or the class of an expanded clone; other rows omit it.

v_gene: TRBV5-6; abundance: .; d_gene: TRBD1; j_gene: TRBJ1-1; CDR3aa: CASSRQGPLMNTEAFF; CDR3nt: TGTGCCAGCAGCAGACAGGGCCCGCTCATGAACACTGAAGCTTTCTTT
v_gene: TRBV7-3; abundance: .; d_gene: .; j_gene: TRBJ2-2; CDR3aa: CASSLSGISNTGELFF; CDR3nt: TGTGCCAGCAGCTTAAGCGGGATTTCGAACACCGGGGAGCTGTTTTTT
v_gene: TRBV27; abundance: .; d_gene: .; j_gene: TRBJ2-3; CDR3aa: CASSRLHDTDTQYF; CDR3nt: TGTGCCAGCAGCCGACTCCACGACACAGATACGCAGTATTTT
v_gene: TRBV19; abundance: .; d_gene: .; j_gene: TRBJ1-2; CDR3aa: CASSILLVQGHGYTF; CDR3nt: TGTGCCAGTAGTATCTTACTCGTGCAGGGTCATGGCTACACCTTC
v_gene: TRBV3-1/TRBV3-2; abundance: .; d_gene: .; j_gene: TRBJ1-2; CDR3aa: CASSQRSGGGYTF; CDR3nt: TGTGCCAGCAGCCAAAGGTCGGGGGGTGGCTACACCTTC
v_gene: TRBV29-1; abundance: .; d_gene: TRBD1; j_gene: TRBJ1-4; CDR3aa: CSVSDRGREKLFF; CDR3nt: TGCAGCGTGTCTGACAGGGGGCGGGAAAAACTGTTTTTT
v_gene: TRBV5-1; abundance: .; d_gene: TRBD1; j_gene: TRBJ1-2; CDR3aa: CASSFGQGNYGYTF; CDR3nt: TGCGCCAGCAGCTTCGGACAGGGAAACTATGGCTACACCTTC
v_gene: TRBV11-2; abundance: .; d_gene: TRBD2; j_gene: TRBJ2-1; CDR3aa: CASSSRTGLAGNEQFF; CDR3nt: TGTGCCAGCAGCTCCCGGACGGGACTAGCGGGGAATGAGCAGTTCTTC
v_gene: TRBV3-1/TRBV3-2; abundance: .; d_gene: TRBD1; j_gene: TRBJ1-4; CDR3aa: CASSPSRGSATNEKLFF; CDR3nt: TGTGCCAGCAGCCCGAGCAGGGGGTCTGCAACTAATGAAAAACTGTTTTTT
v_gene: TRBV7-2; abundance: .; d_gene: TRBD1; j_gene: TRBJ2-5; CDR3aa: CASSIGGQAQETQYF; CDR3nt: TGTGCCAGCAGCATAGGAGGACAGGCACAAGAGACCCAGTACTTC
v_gene: TRBV2; abundance: few; d_gene: TRBD1; j_gene: TRBJ1-5; CDR3aa: CASRSGTGYRQPQHF; CDR3nt: TGTGCCAGCAGGTCCGGGACAGGGTATAGGCAGCCCCAGCATTTT
v_gene: TRBV5-1; abundance: once; d_gene: TRBD1; j_gene: TRBJ2-5; CDR3aa: CASSFGQGYQETQYF; CDR3nt: TGCGCCAGCAGTTTTGGACAGGGTTACCAAGAGACCCAGTACTTC
v_gene: TRBV11-2; abundance: .; d_gene: .; j_gene: TRBJ2-5; CDR3aa: CASSFASSETQYF; CDR3nt: TGTGCCAGCAGCTTTGCTAGCAGTGAGACCCAGTACTTC
v_gene: TRBV5-4; abundance: .; d_gene: TRBD1; j_gene: TRBJ1-2; CDR3aa: CASSGDRPQYGYTF; CDR3nt: TGTGCCAGCAGCGGGGACAGGCCCCAATATGGCTACACCTTC
v_gene: TRBV10-3; abundance: .; d_gene: TRBD2; j_gene: TRBJ2-2; CDR3aa: CAIRTSGDTGELFF; CDR3nt: TGTGCCATCAGAACTAGCGGGGACACCGGGGAGCTGTTTTTT
v_gene: TRBV19; abundance: .; d_gene: TRBD1; j_gene: TRBJ1-4; CDR3aa: CASSNPGQAPTNEKLFF; CDR3nt: TGTGCCAGTAGTAATCCGGGACAGGCTCCTACTAATGAAAAACTGTTTTTT
v_gene: TRBV7-3; abundance: .; d_gene: TRBD1; j_gene: TRBJ2-2; CDR3aa: CASSLDSNRGRNTGELFF; CDR3nt: TGTGCCAGCAGCCTAGACAGCAACAGGGGGCGGAACACCGGGGAGCTGTTTTTT
v_gene: TRBV7-6; abundance: few; d_gene: TRBD1; j_gene: TRBJ1-2; CDR3aa: CASSAGTGLANYGYTF; CDR3nt: TGTGCCAGCAGCGCGGGGACAGGGCTTGCTAACTATGGCTACACCTTC
v_gene: TRBV29-1; abundance: .; d_gene: .; j_gene: TRBJ1-1; CDR3aa: CSAWWEGNTEAFF; CDR3nt: TGCAGCGCCTGGTGGGAGGGAAACACTGAAGCTTTCTTT
v_gene: TRBV11-2; abundance: .; d_gene: .; j_gene: TRBJ1-5; CDR3aa: CASSLSGENQPQHF; CDR3nt: TGTGCCAGCAGCTTATCCGGTGAGAATCAGCCCCAGCATTTT
v_gene: TRBV27; abundance: .; d_gene: .; j_gene: TRBJ2-2; CDR3aa: CASSRRQDTGELFF; CDR3nt: TGTGCCAGCAGCCGTAGACAGGACACCGGGGAGCTGTTTTTT
v_gene: TRBV9; abundance: .; d_gene: TRBD2; j_gene: TRBJ2-5; CDR3aa: CASSVGSLAGVETQYF; CDR3nt: TGTGCCAGCAGCGTAGGGAGCCTAGCGGGGGTGGAGACCCAGTACTTC
v_gene: TRBV30; abundance: .; d_gene: .; j_gene: TRBJ1-6; CDR3aa: CAWMGGANSPLHF; CDR3nt: TGTGCCTGGATGGGGGGGGCGAATTCACCCCTCCACTTT
v_gene: TRBV14; abundance: .; d_gene: .; j_gene: TRBJ2-7; CDR3aa: CASSQDLRVSSYEQYF; CDR3nt: TGTGCCAGCAGCCAAGATCTACGGGTGAGCTCCTACGAGCAGTACTTC
v_gene: TRBV19; abundance: once; d_gene: TRBD1; j_gene: TRBJ1-5; CDR3aa: CASSPQTGTDSNQPQHF; CDR3nt: TGTGCCAGTAGTCCTCAAACCGGGACAGATAGCAATCAGCCCCAGCATTTT
v_gene: TRBV4-3; abundance: .; d_gene: .; j_gene: TRBJ2-3; CDR3aa: CASSQERPTDTQYF; CDR3nt: TGCGCCAGCAGCCAAGAGAGGCCGACAGATACGCAGTATTTT
v_gene: TRBV7-3; abundance: .; d_gene: .; j_gene: TRBJ1-2; CDR3aa: CASSSTGVGGYTF; CDR3nt: TGTGCCAGCAGCTCGACAGGAGTAGGTGGCTACACCTTC
v_gene: TRBV5-4; abundance: few; d_gene: .; j_gene: TRBJ1-2; CDR3aa: CASSLWGGTSNYGYTF; CDR3nt: TGTGCCAGCAGCTTGTGGGGGGGCACCTCTAACTATGGCTACACCTTC
v_gene: TRBV7-2; abundance: .; d_gene: TRBD1; j_gene: TRBJ1-3; CDR3aa: CASSPQAGQGDVGYF; CDR3nt: TGTGCCAGCAGCCCTCAAGCTGGACAGGGGGATGTCGGGTATTTT
v_gene: TRBV7-3; abundance: .; d_gene: TRBD2; j_gene: TRBJ2-2; CDR3aa: CASSLNPSGNTGELFF; CDR3nt: TGTGCCAGCAGCTTAAATCCTAGCGGGAACACCGGGGAGCTGTTTTTT
v_gene: TRBV2; abundance: .; d_gene: .; j_gene: TRBJ2-1; CDR3aa: CASRAQGMRTYNEQFF; CDR3nt: TGTGCCAGCAGGGCTCAGGGTATGAGGACCTACAATGAGCAGTTCTTC